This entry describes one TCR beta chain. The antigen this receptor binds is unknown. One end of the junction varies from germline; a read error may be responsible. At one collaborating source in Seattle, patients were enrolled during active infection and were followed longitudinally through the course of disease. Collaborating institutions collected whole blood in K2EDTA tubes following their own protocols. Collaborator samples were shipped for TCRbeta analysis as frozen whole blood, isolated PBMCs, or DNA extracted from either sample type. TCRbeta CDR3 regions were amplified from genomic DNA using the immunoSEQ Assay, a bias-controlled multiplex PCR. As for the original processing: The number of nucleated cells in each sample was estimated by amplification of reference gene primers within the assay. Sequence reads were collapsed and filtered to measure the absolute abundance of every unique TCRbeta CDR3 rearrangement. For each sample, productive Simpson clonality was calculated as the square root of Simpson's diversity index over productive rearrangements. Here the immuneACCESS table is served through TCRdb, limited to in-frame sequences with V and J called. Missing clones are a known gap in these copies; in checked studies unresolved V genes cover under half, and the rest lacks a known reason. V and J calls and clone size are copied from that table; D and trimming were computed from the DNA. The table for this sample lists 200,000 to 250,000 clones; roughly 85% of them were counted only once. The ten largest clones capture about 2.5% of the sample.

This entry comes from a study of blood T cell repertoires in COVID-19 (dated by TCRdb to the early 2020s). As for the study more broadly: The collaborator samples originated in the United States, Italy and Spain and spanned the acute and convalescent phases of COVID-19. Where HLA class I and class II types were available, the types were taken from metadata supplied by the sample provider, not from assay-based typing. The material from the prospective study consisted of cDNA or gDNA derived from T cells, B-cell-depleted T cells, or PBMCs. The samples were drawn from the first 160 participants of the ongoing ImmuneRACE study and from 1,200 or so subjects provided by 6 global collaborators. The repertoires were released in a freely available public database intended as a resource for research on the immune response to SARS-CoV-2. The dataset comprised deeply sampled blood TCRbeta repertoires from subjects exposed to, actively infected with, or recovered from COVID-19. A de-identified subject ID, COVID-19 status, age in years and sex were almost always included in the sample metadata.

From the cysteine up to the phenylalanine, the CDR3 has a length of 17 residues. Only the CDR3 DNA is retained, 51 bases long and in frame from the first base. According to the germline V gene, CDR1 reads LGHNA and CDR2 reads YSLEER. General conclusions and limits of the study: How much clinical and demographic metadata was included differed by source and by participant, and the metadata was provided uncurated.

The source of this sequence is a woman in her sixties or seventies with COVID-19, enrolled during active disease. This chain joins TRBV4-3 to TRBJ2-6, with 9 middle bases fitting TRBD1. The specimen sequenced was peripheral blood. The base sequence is TGCGCCCGCAGCCGCATGGACAGGGGTGATGGGGCCAACGTCCTGACTTTC. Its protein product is CARSRMDRGDGANVLTF.